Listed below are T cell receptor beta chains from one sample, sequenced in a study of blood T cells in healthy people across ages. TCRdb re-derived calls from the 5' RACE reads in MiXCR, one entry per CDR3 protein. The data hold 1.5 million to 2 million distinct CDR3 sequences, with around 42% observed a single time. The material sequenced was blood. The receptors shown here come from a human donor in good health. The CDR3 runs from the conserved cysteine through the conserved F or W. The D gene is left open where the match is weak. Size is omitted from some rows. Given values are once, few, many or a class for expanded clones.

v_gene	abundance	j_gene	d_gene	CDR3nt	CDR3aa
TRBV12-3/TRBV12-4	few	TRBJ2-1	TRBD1	TGTGCCAGCAGTGCGGGACAGGGGAGCGATGAGCAGTTCTTC	CASSAGQGSDEQFF
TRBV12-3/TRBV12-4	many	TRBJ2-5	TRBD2	TGTGCCAGCAGTTTGGGGGGGACCCTCAAGTACTTC	CASSLGGTLKYF
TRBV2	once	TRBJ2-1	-	TGTGCCAGCAGTGAACTAGGGGACCGCAATGAGCAGTTCTTC	CASSELGDRNEQFF
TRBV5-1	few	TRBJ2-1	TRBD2	TGCGCCAGCAGCTTTCTAGCGGGGAGTGATGAGCAGTTCTTC	CASSFLAGSDEQFF
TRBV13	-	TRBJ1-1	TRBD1	TGTGCCAGCAGCTCCTCAACAGGGGTTGAAGCTTTCTTT	CASSSSTGVEAFF
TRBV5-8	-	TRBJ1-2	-	TGTGCCAGCAGCTTGTATGAGGGGTATGGCTACACCTTC	CASSLYEGYGYTF
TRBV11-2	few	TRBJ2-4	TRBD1	TGTGCCAGCAGCTCACTCTGGGGACAGCTAGCCAAAAACATTCAGTACTTC	CASSSLWGQLAKNIQYF
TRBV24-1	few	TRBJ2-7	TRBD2	TGTGCCACCAGTGAGAGGCCGGGTCGGGGGGTCTCCTACGAGCAGTACTTC	CATSERPGRGVSYEQYF
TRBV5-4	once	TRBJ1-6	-	TGTGCCAGCAGCTACGATGGACTGACACAATCACCCCTCCACTTT	CASSYDGLTQSPLHF
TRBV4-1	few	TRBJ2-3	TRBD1	TGCGCCAGCAGTCTTTATGATGGCGGGACAGGAACAGATACGCAGTATTTT	CASSLYDGGTGTDTQYF
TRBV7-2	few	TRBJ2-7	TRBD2	TGTGCCAGCAGCTCCCGGACTAGCGGGGGCCATATCGACTCCTACGAGCAGTACTTC	CASSSRTSGGHIDSYEQYF
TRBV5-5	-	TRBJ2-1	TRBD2	TGTGCCAGCAGCTTTGGACTAGCAAACAATGAGCAGTTCTTC	CASSFGLANNEQFF
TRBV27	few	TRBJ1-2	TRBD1	TGTGCCAGCAGTCCCTACTCCGGGACAGCCTTTGGCTACACCTTC	CASSPYSGTAFGYTF
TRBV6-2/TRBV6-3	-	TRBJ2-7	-	TGTGCCAGCAGTTCCCGTAGGGCGACCTACGAGCAGTACTTC	CASSSRRATYEQYF
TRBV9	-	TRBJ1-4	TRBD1	TGTGCACCCCTACAGGGGTTTAATGAAAAACTGTTTTTT	CAPLQGFNEKLFF
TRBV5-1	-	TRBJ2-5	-	TGCGCCAGCAGCTTTATGGATCTTAAACTCCAAGAGACCCAGTACTTC	CASSFMDLKLQETQYF
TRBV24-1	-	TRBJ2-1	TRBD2	TGTGCCACCAGCCCCGGGACTACCGTCTACAATGAGCAGTTCTTC	CATSPGTTVYNEQFF
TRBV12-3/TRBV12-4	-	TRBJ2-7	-	TGTGCCAGCAGTAGGAGGACGGATTCCTACGAGCAGTACTTC	CASSRRTDSYEQYF
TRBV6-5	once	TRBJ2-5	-	TGTGCCAGCAGTTCCCCAGCGAAGGGACATTGGACCCAGTACTTC	CASSSPAKGHWTQYF
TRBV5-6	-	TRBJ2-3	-	TGTGCCAGCGTCTCGGGGTGGGCAGATACGCAGTATTTT	CASVSGWADTQYF